This TCR beta chain was captured by sequencing in a study of graft-versus-host responses after intestinal transplantation (dated by TCRdb to the early 2020s). Some background on the complete study: The transplants that recipients received were multivisceral, liver-intestinal, or isolated intestinal. After intestinal transplantation, graft-versus-host and host-versus-graft alloreactive T cell clones in the graft, circulation and bone marrow were tracked using bulk TCR-beta CDR3 sequencing. Instead of going to the commercial service, samples from a few later patients were sequenced in-house on an Illumina MiSeq and processed with MiXCR. Alloreactive clones were identified by sequencing pre-transplant mixed lymphocyte reaction products and comparing them with unstimulated pre-transplant donor and recipient T cells. All recipients received anti-thymocyte globulin induction followed by maintenance tacrolimus and steroids for three to four years. The cohort enrolled 24 intestinal transplant recipients, one of whom was a retransplant, and a few patients without pretransplant specimens were excluded. Donor T cell macrochimerism was defined as a peak of at least 4% donor T cells among recipient peripheral blood mononuclear cells. The research as a whole found: In the allografts of patients with donor T cell macrochimerism, GvH to HvG T cell clonal ratios were high. GvH clones were detected in recipient bone marrow, and some of these GvH clones were observed earlier in ileal mucosa or blood, consistent with an intestinal mucosal origin. Early after transplant, peak levels of circulating GvH clones were found to be associated with declines in HvG clones. The conclusions were limited by the relatively low number and heterogeneity of the intestinal transplant patients.

Preparation of the library involved the immunoSEQ multiplex PCR assay. For most patients, high-throughput TCR-beta CDR3 sequencing of genomic DNA was performed by Adaptive Biotechnologies. The authors' analysis ran thus. Adaptive's ImmunoSEQ software was the source of the TCR sequencing data for 15 to 20 patients, while a few other patients were processed with MiXCR and VDJtools. CDR3 nucleotide sequences shared between donor and recipient were removed because their origin could not be assigned. At least 2-fold expansion over unstimulated cells and a minimum CFSE-low frequency of 0.002% (template counts) or 0.001% (read counts) were required for clones to be classified as alloreactive. A clone was considered mappable if detected in the sequenced pre-transplant spleen, lymph node, or MLR CFSE-low populations of the donor or recipient. The cumulative frequency of alloreactive clones was calculated as a percentage of all sequences, weighted by copy number. TCRdb obtained this table from immuneACCESS and retained in-frame rearrangements with V and J assigned. These tables miss some clones; where compared with another copy, unresolved V genes account for less than half of the shortfall, and the remainder is unexplained. V, J and clone size are taken as reported in that table, and D and trimming were inferred from the DNA itself. This sample holds some 55,000 clones; roughly nine tenths were observed only once. Roughly 6% of the sample rests with the top ten.

For this clone: Its target antigen remains unknown. No clone much larger than this one lies a single base away; base qualities are absent.

Sequences WNHNN (CDR1) and SYGVQD (CDR2) are obtained from the germline V gene (reference sequence). V is pruned by 3 bases and J by 0 bases, leaving 8 bases of the junction without a gene match. The CDR3 starts with the cysteine, ends with the phenylalanine, and has 18 residues. The DNA shown is the 54-base CDR3, in frame from base 1. Blood samples were collected up to 4 times in the first month after transplant and then at least monthly when available. The sample in question was PBMCs, obtained about 93 weeks after intestinal transplant. The rearranged chain carries TRBV10-1 and TRBJ2-3; TRBD2 matches 11 bases in the middle. The sequence came from a human patient who received an intestinal transplant, so some T cells may come from the graft donor. The nucleotide sequence reads TGCGCCAGCAGTGATCTAGCGGGGGGAACGCCTAGCACAGATACGCAGTATTTT. This yields the protein CASSDLAGGTPSTDTQYF.